What follows is one T cell receptor (beta chain) and its context. Its matching antigen is unknown. Germline loops: CDR1 MNHEY, CDR2 SMNVEV (reference sequence). V lost 5 bases to trimming and J lost 0 bases; unmatched junction nucleotides: 13. CDR3 length: 19 amino acids. The sample belongs to a study of circulating and synovial CD4+ cells in juvenile arthritis. General study points: The pathogenic-like versus bulk T cell difference escaped Vbeta family analysis.

Profiling relied on immunoSEQ multiplex PCR, and the TCRdb table lists in-frame clones only, not all of them. Found here are tens of thousands of clones, nearly 95% of them singletons; the top ten hold 0.55% to 0.85%. This sequence originates from a human donor with juvenile idiopathic arthritis. This chain joins TRBV27 and TRBJ1-6, with 7 bases matching TRBD1. The sequencing sample was made of CD4+ T cells from blood. This chain's CDR3 is CASSPQGGRGFSYNSPLHF. The CDR3, as DNA: TGTGCCAGCAGTCCCCAGGGGGGCAGGGGATTCTCCTATAATTCACCCCTCCACTTT.